What follows is one T cell receptor (beta chain) and its context. The antigen is not known. CDR3 size: 15 residues. Germline-derived CDR1 and CDR2 are LNHNV and YYDKDF (reference sequence). V was trimmed by 5 bases and J by 13 bases, leaving 23 bases between them. This entry belongs to a study of OX40 agonist ivuxolimab in advanced cancers. General study findings and limits: Patients with a partial response at 0.1-3.0 mg/kg had among the lowest clonal expansion.

Repertoires were generated with immunoSEQ multiplex PCR, while TCRdb's copy carries only in-frame clones and drops some. Of about 77,000 clones in the sample, roughly 87% were seen once. Sequences were derived from CD4+ or CD8+ T cells sorted from blood, sampled in a trial of the OX40 agonist ivuxolimab. This clonotype was obtained from an adult with an advanced solid tumor such as melanoma, head and neck, liver or kidney cancer. This sequence joins TRBV15 and TRBJ1-4, with a tentative D call TRBD1 (6 bases). The CDR3 is CATSEALGLQGRLFF. The CDR3 DNA is TGTGCCACCAGCGAAGCTTTAGGGCTGCAGGGGAGACTGTTTTTT.